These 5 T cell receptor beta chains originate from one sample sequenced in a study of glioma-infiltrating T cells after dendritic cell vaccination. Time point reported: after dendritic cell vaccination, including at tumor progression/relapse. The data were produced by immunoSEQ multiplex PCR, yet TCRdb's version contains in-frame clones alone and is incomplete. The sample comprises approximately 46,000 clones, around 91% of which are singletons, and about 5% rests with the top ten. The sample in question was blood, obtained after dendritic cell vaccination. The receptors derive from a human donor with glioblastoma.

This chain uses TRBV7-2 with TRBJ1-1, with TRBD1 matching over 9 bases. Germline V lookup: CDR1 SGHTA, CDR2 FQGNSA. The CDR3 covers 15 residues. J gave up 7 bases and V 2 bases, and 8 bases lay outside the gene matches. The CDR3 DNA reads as TGTGCCAGCAGCTTATTACAGGGGGCGGGAGGTGAAGCTTTCTTT. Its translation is CASSLLQGAGGEAFF. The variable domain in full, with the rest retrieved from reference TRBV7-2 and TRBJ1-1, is GAGVSQSPSNKVTEKGKDVELRCDPISGHTALYWYRQSLGQGLEFLIYFQGNSAPDKSGLPSDRFSAERTGGSVSTLTIQRTQQEDSAVYLCASSLLQGAGGEAFFGQGTRLTVV.

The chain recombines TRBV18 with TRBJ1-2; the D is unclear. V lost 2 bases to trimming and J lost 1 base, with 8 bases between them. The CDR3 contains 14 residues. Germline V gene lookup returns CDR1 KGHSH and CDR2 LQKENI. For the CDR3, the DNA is TGTGCCAGCTCACCAAACAGCCTTAACTATGGCTACACCTTC. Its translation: CASSPNSLNYGYTF.

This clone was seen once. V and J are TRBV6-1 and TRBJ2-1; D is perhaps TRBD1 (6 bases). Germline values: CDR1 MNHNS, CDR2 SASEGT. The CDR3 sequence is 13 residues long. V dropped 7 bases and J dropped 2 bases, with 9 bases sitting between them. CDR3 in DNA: TGTGCCAGCACCGGGACAACCTACAATGAGCAGTTCTTC. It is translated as CASTGTTYNEQFF.

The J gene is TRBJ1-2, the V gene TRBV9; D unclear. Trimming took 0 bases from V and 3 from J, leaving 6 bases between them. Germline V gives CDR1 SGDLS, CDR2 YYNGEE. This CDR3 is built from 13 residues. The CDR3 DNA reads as TGTGCCAGCAGCGTAGAGTCAGACTATGGCTACACCTTC. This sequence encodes CASSVESDYGYTF.

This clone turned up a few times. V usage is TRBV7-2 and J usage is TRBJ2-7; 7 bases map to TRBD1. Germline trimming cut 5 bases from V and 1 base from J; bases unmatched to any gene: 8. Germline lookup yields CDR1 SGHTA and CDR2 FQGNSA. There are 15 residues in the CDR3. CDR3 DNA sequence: TGTGCCAGCAGCCGAGGGGACAGCAGTTCCTACGAGCAGTACTTC. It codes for CASSRGDSSSYEQYF.